This entry describes one T cell receptor beta chain. Its antigen is unknown. Sequenced by immunoSEQ multiplex PCR; TCRdb stores in-frame clones only, minus some. Among about 66,000 clones listed, roughly 90% were seen once. The record originates from a study of T cell responses to AZD1222 COVID-19 vaccine. CDR1 and CDR2 (germline): SEHNR, FQNEAQ (reference sequence). The CDR3 is made up of 16 amino acids. The trim removed 5 bases at V and 4 bases at J, leaving 8 bases unmatched. Study conclusions and caveats: The study sampled repertoires only after the peak T cell response. The study found vaccine-associated CD4 TCRs spanning spike, dominant at 160-218 and 743-854.

Sequenced here: peripheral blood, sampled on day 0 of AZD1222 vaccination. V is TRBV7-9 and J is TRBJ1-3; 10 positions match TRBD1. The clonotype was recovered from an adult in good health. DNA of the CDR3: TGTGCCAGCAGCCCCCGCCGGGACAGGGGAGGAAACACCATATATTTT. This gives the protein CASSPRRDRGGNTIYF.